Listed below are T cell receptor beta chains from one sample, sequenced in a study of cytomegalovirus exposure and HLA in healthy donors. Only in-frame clones appear in the TCRdb table, and some are missing; sequencing was by immunoSEQ multiplex PCR. The sample shows about 200,000 clones, around 80% of them seen only once. Sequenced: PBMCs. These receptors were taken from a middle-aged man in good health and CMV-seronegative. Both conserved end residues are part of each CDR3.

j_call | v_call | cdr3_aa
TRBJ2-5 | TRBV5-8 | CASSSWGGAQETQYF
TRBJ2-5 | TRBV29-1 | CSGGLSGGFGETQYF
TRBJ2-1 | TRBV7-6 | CASSLGRGQVYSYNEQFF
TRBJ2-1 | TRBV7-9 | CASSLAGTGAANEQFF
TRBJ1-2 | TRBV2 | CASSVRQGALGYTF
TRBJ1-6 | TRBV19 | CASRGGTNSPLHF
TRBJ2-7 | TRBV4-2 | CASSQEAGPSYEQYF
TRBJ2-7 | TRBV5-4 | CASSYPPGQGGYEQYF
TRBJ2-1 | TRBV18 | CASSPPQNNEQFF
TRBJ1-2 | TRBV19 | CASRGRDNYGYTF
TRBJ2-2 | TRBV7-2 | CASSLLGTGDNTGELFF
TRBJ1-4 | TRBV7-9 | CASSEQGVQGEKLFF
TRBJ1-1 | TRBV7-2 | CASSDRRQGNTEAFF
TRBJ1-1 | TRBV2 | CASSELNTEAFF
TRBJ1-1 | TRBV5-1 | CASSFSAGNTEAFF
TRBJ1-3 | TRBV5-4 | CASSLWAGLNTIYF
TRBJ1-1 | TRBV28 | CASSVPGGDTEAFF
TRBJ1-1 | TRBV5-5 | CASSTPTGQILRLNTEAFF
TRBJ1-4 | TRBV5-6 | CASSATGTTNEKLFF
TRBJ2-3 | TRBV27 | CASRVPGTDTQYF
TRBJ2-1 | TRBV18 | CASCRSPGEQFF
TRBJ2-2 | TRBV29-1 | CSVRRGVTGELFF
TRBJ1-5 | TRBV28 | CASSFSGSANQPQHF
TRBJ1-1 | TRBV7-3 | CASSLQGATEAFF
TRBJ2-3 | TRBV5-1 | CASSLRGFGTDTQYF
NA | TRBV5-4 | CASSPRRAGDNEQYF
TRBJ2-1 | TRBV7-2 | CASSLQGNEQFF
TRBJ1-1 | TRBV4-2 | CASSQQRQTFKNTEAFF